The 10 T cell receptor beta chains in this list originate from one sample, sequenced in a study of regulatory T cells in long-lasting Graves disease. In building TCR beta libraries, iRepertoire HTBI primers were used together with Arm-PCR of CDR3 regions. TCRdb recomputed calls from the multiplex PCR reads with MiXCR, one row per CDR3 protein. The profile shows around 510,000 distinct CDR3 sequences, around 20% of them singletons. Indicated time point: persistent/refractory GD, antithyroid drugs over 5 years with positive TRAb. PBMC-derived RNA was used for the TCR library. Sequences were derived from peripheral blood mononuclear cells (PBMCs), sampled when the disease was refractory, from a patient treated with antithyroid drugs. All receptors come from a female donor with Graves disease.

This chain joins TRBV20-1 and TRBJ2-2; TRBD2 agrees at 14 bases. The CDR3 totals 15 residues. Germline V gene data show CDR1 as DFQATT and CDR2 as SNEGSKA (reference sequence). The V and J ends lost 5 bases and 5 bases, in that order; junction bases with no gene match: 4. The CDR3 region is CSAGTSGSRTGELFF. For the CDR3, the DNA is TGCAGTGCTGGGACTAGCGGGAGTCGGACCGGGGAGCTGTTTTTT.

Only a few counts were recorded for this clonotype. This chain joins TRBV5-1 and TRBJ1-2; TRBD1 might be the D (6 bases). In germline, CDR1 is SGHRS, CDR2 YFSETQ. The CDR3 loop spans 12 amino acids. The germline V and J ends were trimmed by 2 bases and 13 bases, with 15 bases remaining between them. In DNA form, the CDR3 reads TGCGCCAGCAGCTTAAACAGGGCCCAGGGCACCTTC. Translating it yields CASSLNRAQGTF.

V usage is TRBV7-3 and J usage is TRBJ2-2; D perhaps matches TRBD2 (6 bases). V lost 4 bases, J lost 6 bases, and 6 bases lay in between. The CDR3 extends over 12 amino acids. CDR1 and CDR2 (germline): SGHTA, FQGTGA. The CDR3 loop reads CASSSSAGELFF. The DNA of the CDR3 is TGTGCCAGCAGCTCTAGCGCCGGGGAGCTGTTTTTT.

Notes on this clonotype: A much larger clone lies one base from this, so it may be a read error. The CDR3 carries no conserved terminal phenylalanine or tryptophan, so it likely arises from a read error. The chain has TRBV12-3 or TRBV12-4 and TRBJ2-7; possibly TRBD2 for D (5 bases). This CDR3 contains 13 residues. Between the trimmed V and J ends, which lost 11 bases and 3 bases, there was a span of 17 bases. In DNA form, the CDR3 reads TGTGCCTCCCTCAGGAGAGGGTTCTACGAGCAGTACATC. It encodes CASLRRGFYEQYI.

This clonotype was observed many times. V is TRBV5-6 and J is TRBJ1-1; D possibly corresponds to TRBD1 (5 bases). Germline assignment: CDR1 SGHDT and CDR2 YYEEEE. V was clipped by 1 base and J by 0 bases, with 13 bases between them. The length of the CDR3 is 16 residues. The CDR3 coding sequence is TGTGCCAGCAGCTTGTCTGGGGGGTTGTTGAACACTGAAGCTTTCTTT. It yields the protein CASSLSGGLLNTEAFF.

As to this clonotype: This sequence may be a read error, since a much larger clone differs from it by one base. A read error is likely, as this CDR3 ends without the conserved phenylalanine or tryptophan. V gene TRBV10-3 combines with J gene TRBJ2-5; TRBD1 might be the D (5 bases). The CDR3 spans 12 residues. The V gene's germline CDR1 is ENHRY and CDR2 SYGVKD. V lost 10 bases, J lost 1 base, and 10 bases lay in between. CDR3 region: CATLDIQETQYL. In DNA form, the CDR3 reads TGTGCCACCTTGGACATCCAAGAGACCCAGTACCTC.

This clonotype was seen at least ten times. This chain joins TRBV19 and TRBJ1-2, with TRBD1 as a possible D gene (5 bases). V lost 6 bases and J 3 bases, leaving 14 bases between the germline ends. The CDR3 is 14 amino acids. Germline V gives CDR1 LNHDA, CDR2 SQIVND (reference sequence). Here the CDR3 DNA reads TGTGCCAGTAGCCCCGGGACGGGAGACTATGGCTACACCTTC. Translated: CASSPGTGDYGYTF. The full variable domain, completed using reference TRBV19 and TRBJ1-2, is DGGITQSPKYLFRKEGQNVTLSCEQNLNHDAMYWYRQDPGQGLRLIYYSQIVNDFQKGDIAEGYSVSREKKESFPLTVTSAQKNPTAFYLCASSPGTGDYGYTFGSGTRLTVV.

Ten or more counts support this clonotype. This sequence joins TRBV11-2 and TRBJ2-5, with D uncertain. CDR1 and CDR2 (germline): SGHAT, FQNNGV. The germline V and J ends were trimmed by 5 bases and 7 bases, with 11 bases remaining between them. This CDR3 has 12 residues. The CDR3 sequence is CASSDGFGTQYF. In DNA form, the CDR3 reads TGTGCCAGCAGCGACGGGTTCGGGACCCAGTACTTC.

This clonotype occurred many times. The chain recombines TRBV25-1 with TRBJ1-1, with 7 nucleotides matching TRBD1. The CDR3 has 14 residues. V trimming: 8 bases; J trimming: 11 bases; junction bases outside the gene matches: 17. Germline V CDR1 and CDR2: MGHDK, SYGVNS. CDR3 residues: CASGGTAPHGIAFF. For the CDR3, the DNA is TGTGCCAGCGGGGGGACAGCTCCTCATGGGATTGCTTTCTTT.

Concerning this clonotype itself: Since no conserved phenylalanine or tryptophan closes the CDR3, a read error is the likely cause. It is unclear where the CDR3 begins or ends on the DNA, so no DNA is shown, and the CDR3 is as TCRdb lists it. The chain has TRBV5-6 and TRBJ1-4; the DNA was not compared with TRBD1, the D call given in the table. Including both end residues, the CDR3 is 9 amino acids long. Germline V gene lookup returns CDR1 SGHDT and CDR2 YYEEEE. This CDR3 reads CASSSRGVC.